The clone carrying this T cell receptor (beta chain) was detected many times. Antigen unknown. Construction of TCR beta libraries relied on iRepertoire HTBI primers and on Arm-PCR targeting CDR3 regions. TCRdb processed the multiplex PCR reads anew with MiXCR; each CDR3 protein has one entry. The sample contains around 250,000 distinct CDR3 sequences, 20% to 25% of which appear only once. The CDR3 runs to 17 residues. V shed 2 bases, J shed 0 bases, and the junction held 7 bases outside the gene matches. CDR1 and CDR2 from the germline V gene are MNHEY and SVGEGT. This sample's time point: newly diagnosed GD, antithyroid drugs for less than 3 months. TCR sequences were obtained from RNA taken from PBMCs. All patients originated from an endocrinology department located in Xi'an, China. These data originate in a study of regulatory T cells in long-lasting Graves disease. Across the whole study: Patients newly diagnosed with Graves' had been on antithyroid drugs for under 3 months.

Whole-study results and caveats: TRBV28, TRBJ1-2 and TRBJ2-5 emerged as the favored segments in persistent disease. Newly diagnosed Graves' patients exceeded persistent ones in TCR diversity.

The material sequenced was peripheral blood mononuclear cells (PBMCs), taken at new diagnosis, from a patient treated with antithyroid drugs. The TCR was taken from a female donor with Graves disease. The chain has TRBV6-2 or TRBV6-3 and TRBJ2-5, with 9 nucleotides matching TRBD2. CDR3 sequence: CASSYTPTSGDQETQYF. The CDR3 DNA reads as TGTGCCAGCAGTTACACACCGACTAGCGGAGACCAAGAGACCCAGTACTTC.